This passage covers 31 T cell receptor beta chains from one sample sequenced in a study of T cell responses to AZD1222 COVID-19 vaccine. Repertoires were generated with immunoSEQ multiplex PCR, while TCRdb's copy carries only in-frame clones and drops some. The top ten clones hold roughly 21% of a sample with roughly 71,000 clones, 85% of them seen once. Sample: peripheral blood, taken on day 0 of AZD1222 vaccination. All receptors derive from an adult in good health.

A single count supports this clone. The chain recombines TRBV5-1 with TRBJ2-3; D may be TRBD1 or TRBD2 (5 bases each). Germline values: CDR1 SGHRS, CDR2 YFSETQ. This CDR3 is 14 amino acids long. With 7 bases removed from V and 5 bases from J, the gap between germline ends came to 17 bases. Written as DNA, the CDR3 is TGCGCCAGCGCTTGGCAGGGACGGGGAGATACGCAGTATTTT. It encodes CASAWQGRGDTQYF.

V is TRBV5-8 and J is TRBJ2-7, with D possibly being TRBD1 (6 bases). Germline CDR1 SGHTS, CDR2 YDEGEE. This CDR3 is 17 amino acids long. V was pared by 1 base and J by 3 bases, with 20 bases between. The CDR3 nucleotides read TGTGCCAGCAGCTTGACCAGGGGCGGACTTGGGCACTACGAGCAGTACTTC. The encoded protein is CASSLTRGGLGHYEQYF.

This clone was counted between two and nine times. The rearrangement joins TRBV29-1 to TRBJ1-4, with D unclear. V was cut by 4 bases and J by 8 bases, with 11 bases left in between. This CDR3 is built from 12 residues. CDR1 and CDR2 from the germline V gene are SQVTM and ANQGSEA. In DNA, the CDR3 is TGCAGCGTTGGCGGTGGTGGCGAAAAACTGTTTTTT. It encodes CSVGGGGEKLFF.

The V and J genes are TRBV19 and TRBJ1-2; D uncertain. From germline, CDR1 is LNHDA and CDR2 SQIVND (reference sequence). V dropped 6 bases and J dropped 1 base, with 12 bases sitting between them. This CDR3 spans 14 amino acids. Here the CDR3 DNA reads TGTGCCAGTAGCCCGGGCCCCCTTAACTATGGCTACACCTTC. Translated: CASSPGPLNYGYTF.

The rearrangement uses TRBV13 and TRBJ2-1; TRBD2 matches 8 bases. With 5 bases clipped from V and 2 bases from J, the junction kept 8 bases outside the gene matches. This CDR3 has 16 residues. CDR1 is PRHDT, CDR2 FYEKMQ, per germline (reference sequence). The CDR3 DNA reads as TGTGCCAGCAGCCCCCTTCCGGGGGGGCCCTACAATGAGCAGTTCTTC. It encodes CASSPLPGGPYNEQFF.

The CDR3 bases are TGTGCCAGCAGCTTAGGCGGGAACTCCTACGAGCAGTACTTC. It is translated as CASSLGGNSYEQYF. The chain recombines TRBV7-6 with TRBJ2-7; tentatively, D is TRBD2 (6 bases). V shed 1 base and J shed 0 bases, with 7 bases lying between them. This CDR3 is 14 amino acids long. Germline CDR1 SGHVS, CDR2 FNYEAQ.

This sequence joins TRBV19 and TRBJ1-1; D remains ambiguous. The V end lost 3 bases, the J end lost 6 bases, and 14 bases lay between the germline ends. Germline loops: CDR1 LNHDA, CDR2 SQIVND (reference sequence). This CDR3 contains 14 residues. Here the CDR3 DNA reads TGTGCCAGTAGTATCTCTGGCACGCCCCCTGAAGCTTTCTTT. As protein: CASSISGTPPEAFF.

There are a few counts of this clone. J is TRBJ1-2 and V is TRBV11-3; D may be TRBD1 (6 bases). There are 12 residues in the CDR3. V dropped 5 bases and J dropped 5 bases, with 9 bases sitting between them. Per germline, CDR1 SGHNT and CDR2 YENEEA. The CDR3, as DNA: TGTGCCAGCAGCGCAAGGGGGTATGGCTACACCTTC. Amino acids: CASSARGYGYTF. Together with reference TRBV11-3 and TRBJ1-2, the CDR3 gives the full variable domain: EAGVVQSPRYKIIEKKQPVAFWCNPISGHNTLYWYLQNLGQGPELLIRYENEEAVDDSQLPKDRFSAERLKGVDSTLKIQPAELGDSAVYLCASSARGYGYTFGSGTRLTVV.

Only a few counts were recorded for this clone. The chain is built from TRBV5-1 and TRBJ1-2; no firm D call. The CDR3 runs 18 residues. V was shortened by 0 bases and J by 5 bases, with 23 bases between the two germline ends. Germline loops: CDR1 SGHRS, CDR2 YFSETQ. The CDR3 nucleotides are TGCGCCAGCAGCTTGGGGGTCGCGGGGTATCGAGTAGATTATGGCTACACCTTC. It codes for CASSLGVAGYRVDYGYTF.

The V call is TRBV7-6, the J call TRBJ2-5, with 7 bases fitting TRBD1. The trim removed 3 bases at V and 4 bases at J, leaving 5 bases unmatched. The CDR3 contains 14 residues. The germline V gene encodes CDR1 SGHVS and CDR2 FNYEAQ. The CDR3, as DNA: TGTGCCAGCAGCTTTCGAGACAGGGTAGAGACCCAGTACTTC. Translation: CASSFRDRVETQYF.

V and J are TRBV12-3 or TRBV12-4 and TRBJ1-6, with D unclear. V lost 3 bases and J lost 6, with 3 bases in between. This CDR3 is built from 12 residues. CDR3 coding DNA: TGTGCCAGCAGTTTCGGTAATTCACCCCTCCACTTT. This encodes CASSFGNSPLHF.

This clone was counted a few times. The chain recombines TRBV2 with TRBJ2-1; the match to TRBD2 covers 9 bases. Per germline, CDR1 SNHLY and CDR2 FYNNEI. CDR3 size: 14 residues. The J segment lost 3 bases and the V segment lost 10 bases, leaving 7 bases of the junction unmatched. In DNA form, the CDR3 reads TGTGCCACCAAGGCTAGCGGGAACTACAATGAGCAGTTCTTC. Its protein is CATKASGNYNEQFF. The variable domain in full, completed from reference TRBV2 and TRBJ2-1, reads EPEVTQTPSHQVTQMGQEVILRCVPISNHLYFYWYRQILGQKVEFLVSFYNNEISEKSEIFDDQFSVERPDGSNFTLKIRSTKLEDSAMYFCATKASGNYNEQFFGPGTRLTVL.

This clone was picked up many times. This CDR3 reads CASSYDEGGRRVVDNEQFF. In DNA form, the CDR3 reads TGTGCCAGCAGTTACGATGAGGGAGGGCGGCGGGTTGTCGACAATGAGCAGTTCTTC. V and J are TRBV6-2 or TRBV6-3 and TRBJ2-1, with 7 positions matching TRBD2. Trimming took 2 bases from V and 5 from J; bases not matched to a gene: 18. The germline CDR1 and CDR2 sequences are MNHEY and SVGEGT. The CDR3 totals 19 residues.

This sequence joins TRBV7-9 and TRBJ2-5; 8 bases map to TRBD1. With 4 bases clipped from V and 3 bases from J, the junction kept 4 bases outside the gene matches. This CDR3 contains 14 residues. The germline V gene has CDR1 SEHNR and CDR2 FQNEAQ (reference sequence). The CDR3 nucleotides read TGTGCCAGCAGCTCCCAGACAGGGGAAGAGACCCAGTACTTC. The encoded protein is CASSSQTGEETQYF.

The chain is built from TRBV7-9 and TRBJ1-5; D may be TRBD1 (5 bases). V lost 5 bases and J 12 bases, leaving 14 bases between the germline ends. This CDR3 spans 12 amino acids. Germline CDR1 and CDR2: SEHNR and FQNEAQ (reference sequence). The CDR3 DNA sequence: TGTGCCAGCAGCGCAGGGATTGGGCACCAGCATTTT. This encodes CASSAGIGHQHF.

The chain couples TRBV3-1 (or the pseudogene TRBV3-2) to TRBJ2-3; 12 positions match TRBD2. The germline V gene has CDR1 LGHDT and CDR2 YNNKEL (reference sequence). V shed 0 bases and J 4 bases; nucleotides not matched to a gene: 5. The CDR3 covers 17 residues. The DNA for the CDR3 is TGTGCCAGCAGCCAAGAAATGCCTAGCGGGGGGGCAGATACGCAGTATTTT. It is translated as CASSQEMPSGGADTQYF.

V gene TRBV19 combines with J gene TRBJ1-2; D is unclear. This CDR3 contains 15 residues. The germline CDR1 and CDR2 sequences are LNHDA and SQIVND (reference sequence). The V gene lost 6 bases and the J gene lost 1 base, with 15 bases spanning the gap. The DNA for the CDR3 is TGTGCCAGTAGGCCAGACCGGGCCATTAACTATGGCTACACCTTC. It yields the protein CASRPDRAINYGYTF.

This rearrangement joins TRBV18 to TRBJ1-1, with 7 bases aligning to TRBD1. The CDR3 runs 15 residues. CDR1 is KGHSH, CDR2 LQKENI, per germline. The ends lost 2 bases at V and 2 bases at J; junction bases unmatched: 5. The CDR3 nucleotides are TGTGCCAGCTCACCATGGGACAGAGCTAACACTGAAGCTTTCTTT. Translating gives CASSPWDRANTEAFF.

The V gene is TRBV10-2, the J gene TRBJ1-1; the match to TRBD1 covers 9 bases. This CDR3 region has 15 residues. Looked up from germline, CDR1 is WSHSY and CDR2 is SAAADI. V lost 3 bases to trimming and J lost 2 bases; unmatched junction nucleotides: 4. CDR3: CASSDMGQGNTEAFF. CDR3 nucleotide sequence: TGCGCCAGCAGTGATATGGGACAGGGAAACACTGAAGCTTTCTTT.

This clone showed up just once. The CDR3 region is CASSLSGRIGDEQYF. CDR3 nucleotides: TGTGCCAGCAGTTTATCTGGTAGGATCGGCGACGAGCAGTACTTC. The chain couples TRBV27 to TRBJ2-7; no firm D call. Germline V gene data show CDR1 as MNHEY and CDR2 as SMNVEV (reference sequence). The CDR3 has 15 amino acids. Trimming left V 0 bases short and J 5 bases short, with 14 bases between.

This clone was counted a single time. The chain recombines TRBV12-3 or TRBV12-4 with TRBJ2-1; 7 nucleotides agree with TRBD2. The CDR3 has 13 residues. V lost 8 bases to trimming and J lost 2 bases; unmatched junction nucleotides: 3. In nucleotides, the CDR3 is TGTGCCAGCCCCAGCGGGGCCTACAATGAGCAGTTCTTC. Residues: CASPSGAYNEQFF.

The chain links TRBV6-4 to TRBJ2-3; 7 bases agree with TRBD2. CDR1 MRHNA and CDR2 SNTAGT come from the germline V gene. V was clipped by 4 bases and J by 5 bases; unmatched bases: 3. This CDR3 has 13 amino acids. DNA for the CDR3: TGTGCCAGCAGTGGCCAGCGGGGAGATACGCAGTATTTT. Translation: CASSGQRGDTQYF.

This clone was detected only a few times. The rearrangement uses TRBV10-1 and TRBJ2-1, with D tentatively TRBD1 or TRBD2 (5 bases each). CDR1 and CDR2 (germline): WNHNN, SYGVQD (reference sequence). Deletions cut 5 bases from V and 0 bases from J, with 11 bases between. The CDR3 has 15 amino acids. The DNA for the CDR3 is TGCGCCAGCAGTCGGGACCTCAGCTCCTACAATGAGCAGTTCTTC. Translated, it gives CASSRDLSSYNEQFF.

This clone was seen a single time. The rearrangement joins TRBV5-4 to TRBJ2-1; the D gene is possibly TRBD1 (5 bases). This CDR3 has 13 amino acids. V lost 0 bases to trimming and J lost 8 bases, with 9 bases between them. Germline V CDR1 and CDR2: SGHNT, YYREEE (reference sequence). CDR3: CASSLDRWDEQFF. CDR3 DNA: TGTGCCAGCAGCTTGGACAGGTGGGATGAGCAGTTCTTC.

V usage is TRBV28 and J usage is TRBJ2-7; D gene uncertain. In germline, CDR1 is MDHEN, CDR2 SYDVKM. The length of the CDR3 is 17 residues. V lost 2 bases, J lost 1 base, and 18 bases lay in between. CDR3 protein: CASSLSFQSGVSYEQYF. The CDR3 DNA sequence: TGTGCCAGCAGTTTAAGCTTCCAGTCTGGGGTTTCCTACGAGCAGTACTTC.

The V call is TRBV28, the J call TRBJ2-2; a possible D gene is TRBD1 (5 bases). V lost 7 bases to trimming and J lost 7 bases, with 31 bases between them. This CDR3 has 19 residues. Per germline, CDR1 MDHEN and CDR2 SYDVKM. In nucleotides, the CDR3 is TGTGCCAGCACCACTCTACACCCGACAGCCTCCCGTCAAGGCGGGGAGCTGTTTTTT. Encoded protein: CASTTLHPTASRQGGELFF.

V gene TRBV2 combines with J gene TRBJ1-1; D is unresolved. Germline CDR1 is SNHLY and CDR2 is FYNNEI. The CDR3 has 10 amino acids. CDR3 sequence: CGWRNTEAFF. The CDR3, as DNA: TGTGGCTGGCGGAACACTGAAGCTTTCTTT.

V is TRBV19 and J is TRBJ2-7; D may be TRBD1 or TRBD2 (5 bases each). V was trimmed by 0 bases and J by 2 bases, leaving 8 bases between them. The CDR3 covers 14 residues. The germline gives CDR1 LNHDA, CDR2 SQIVND (reference sequence). Here the CDR3 reads CASSIERGPYEQYF. Written as DNA, the CDR3 is TGTGCCAGTAGTATAGAGAGGGGACCCTACGAGCAGTACTTC.

The rearrangement joins TRBV6-5 to TRBJ2-7; no firm D call. Trimming pared 7 bases from V and 6 bases from J, leaving 19 bases between. The germline V gene encodes CDR1 MNHEY and CDR2 SVGAGI. This CDR3 has 14 amino acids. The CDR3 bases are TGTGCCAGCAACGATGCCCCAACCCGGGTCGAGCAGTACTTC. Amino acid sequence: CASNDAPTRVEQYF.

J is TRBJ1-1 and V is TRBV20-1, with D unresolved. The CDR3 totals 13 residues. The ends were cut back, 3 bases at V and 0 bases at J, with 8 bases in the middle. CDR1 and CDR2 (germline): DFQATT, SNEGSKA (reference sequence). The CDR3 sequence: CSASNILNTEAFF. CDR3 nucleotide sequence: TGCAGTGCTAGTAACATCTTGAACACTGAAGCTTTCTTT.

This sequence joins TRBV5-5 and TRBJ1-4; D gene unclear. Trimming removed 3 bases from V and 8 bases from J, with 11 bases in between. This CDR3 is built from 13 residues. The germline V gene encodes CDR1 SGHKS and CDR2 YYEKEE (reference sequence). The CDR3 DNA follows: TGTGCCAGCAGCTGGGTAATCAGGGAAAAACTGTTTTTT. Translation gives CASSWVIREKLFF.